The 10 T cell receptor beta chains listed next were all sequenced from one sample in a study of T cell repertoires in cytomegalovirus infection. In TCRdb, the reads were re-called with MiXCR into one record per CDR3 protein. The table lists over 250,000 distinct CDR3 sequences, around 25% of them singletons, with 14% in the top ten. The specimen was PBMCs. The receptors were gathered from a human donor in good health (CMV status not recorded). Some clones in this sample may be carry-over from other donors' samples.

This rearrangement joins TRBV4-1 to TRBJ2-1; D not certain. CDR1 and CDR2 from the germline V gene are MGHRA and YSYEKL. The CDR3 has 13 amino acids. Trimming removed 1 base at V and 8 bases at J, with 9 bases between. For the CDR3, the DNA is TGCGCCAGCAGCCAAGTCGCGGCGGATGAGCAGTTCTTC. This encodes CASSQVAADEQFF.

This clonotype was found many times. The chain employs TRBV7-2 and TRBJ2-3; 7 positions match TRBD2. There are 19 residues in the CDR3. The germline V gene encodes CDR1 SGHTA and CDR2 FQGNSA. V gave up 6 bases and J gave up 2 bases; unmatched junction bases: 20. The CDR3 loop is CASSNRPGPTGGLTDTQYF. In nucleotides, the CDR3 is TGTGCCAGCAGTAATCGACCTGGGCCTACGGGAGGACTCACAGATACGCAGTATTTT.

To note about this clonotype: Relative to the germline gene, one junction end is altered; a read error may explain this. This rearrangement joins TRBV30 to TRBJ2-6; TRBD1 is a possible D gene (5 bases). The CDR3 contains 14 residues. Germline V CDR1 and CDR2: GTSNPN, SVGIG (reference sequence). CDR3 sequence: CAWRRDSGANLLTF. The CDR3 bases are TGTGCCTGGAGACGAGACTCTGGGGCCAACCTCCTGACTTTC.

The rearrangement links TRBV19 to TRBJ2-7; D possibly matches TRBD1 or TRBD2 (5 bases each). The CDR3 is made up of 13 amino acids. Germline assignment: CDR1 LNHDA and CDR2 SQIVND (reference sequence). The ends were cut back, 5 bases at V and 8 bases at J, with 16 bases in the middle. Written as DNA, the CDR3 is TGTGCCAGTAGTGCCATAGCCTCGGGACAGCAGTACTTC. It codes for CASSAIASGQQYF. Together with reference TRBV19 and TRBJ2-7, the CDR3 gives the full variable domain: DGGITQSPKYLFRKEGQNVTLSCEQNLNHDAMYWYRQDPGQGLRLIYYSQIVNDFQKGDIAEGYSVSREKKESFPLTVTSAQKNPTAFYLCASSAIASGQQYFGPGTRLTVT.

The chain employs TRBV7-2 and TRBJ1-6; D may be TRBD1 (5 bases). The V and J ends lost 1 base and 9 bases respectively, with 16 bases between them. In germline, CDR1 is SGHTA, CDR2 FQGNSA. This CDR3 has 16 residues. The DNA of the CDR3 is TGTGCCAGCAGCTTAGATAGGCGGCAGGGCGCTTCACCCCTCCACTTT. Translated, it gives CASSLDRRQGASPLHF.

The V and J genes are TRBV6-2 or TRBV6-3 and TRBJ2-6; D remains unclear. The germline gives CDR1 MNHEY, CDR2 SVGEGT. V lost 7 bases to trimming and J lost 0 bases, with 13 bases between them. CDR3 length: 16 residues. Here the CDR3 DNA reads TGTGCCAGCACTCCCGGACCTGGCTCTGGGGCCAACGTCCTGACTTTC. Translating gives CASTPGPGSGANVLTF.

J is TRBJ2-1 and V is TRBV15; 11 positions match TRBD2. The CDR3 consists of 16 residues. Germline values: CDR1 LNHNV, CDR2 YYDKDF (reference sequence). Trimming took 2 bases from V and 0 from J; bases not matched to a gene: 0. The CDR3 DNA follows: TGTGCCACCAGCAGACTAGCGGGGGGCTCCTACAATGAGCAGTTCTTC. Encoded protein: CATSRLAGGSYNEQFF.

In DNA form, the CDR3 reads TGCAGTGCTAGAGGGACTAGCGGGGGGTCCTACGAGCAGTACTTC. Protein product: CSARGTSGGSYEQYF. The chain joins TRBV20-1 to TRBJ2-7, with TRBD2 identical over 14 bases. The trim removed 1 base at V and 1 base at J, leaving 0 bases unmatched. This CDR3 contains 15 residues. Germline V gives CDR1 DFQATT, CDR2 SNEGSKA (reference sequence).

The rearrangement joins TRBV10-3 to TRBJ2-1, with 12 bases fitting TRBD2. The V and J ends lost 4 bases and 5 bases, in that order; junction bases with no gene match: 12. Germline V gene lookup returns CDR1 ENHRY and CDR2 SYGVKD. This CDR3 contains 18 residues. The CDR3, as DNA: TGTGCCATCAGTGGGTCGACACCGGGACTAGCGGGTGACAATGAGCAGTTCTTC. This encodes CAISGSTPGLAGDNEQFF.

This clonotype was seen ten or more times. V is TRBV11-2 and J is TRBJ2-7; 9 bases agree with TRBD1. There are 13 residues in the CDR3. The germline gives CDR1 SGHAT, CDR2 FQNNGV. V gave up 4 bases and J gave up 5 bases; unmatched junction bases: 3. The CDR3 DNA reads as TGTGCCAGCAGCTCCGGACAGGGGAACGAGCAGTACTTC. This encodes CASSSGQGNEQYF.